Below, 5 T cell receptor beta chains from the same sample are listed, as sequenced in a study of blood T cells in healthy people across ages. The authors ran a second PCR of about 7 to 12 cycles using a sample-barcoded 5' primer and a J-beta primer mix. TCRdb re-analysed the 5' RACE reads in MiXCR, keeping a single row per CDR3 protein. The data hold about 930,000 distinct CDR3 sequences, with almost 30% observed a single time. These data also featured in a second study, about T cells of mothers and their children.

The sample was blood. The source is a woman aged 40-49 years in good health.

With regard to this clonotype: A much larger clone is a single base away; this may be a read error. This chain joins TRBV12-3 or TRBV12-4 and TRBJ1-5; 10 bases line up with TRBD1. The CDR3 covers 16 residues. The CDR3 here is CASSLVGQGGRQPQHF. The CDR3 DNA follows: TGTGCCAGCAGCTTAGTCGGACAGGGGGGTCGACAGCCCCAGCATTTT.

With regard to this clonotype: A much larger clone is a single base away; this may be a read error. This chain uses TRBV20-1 with TRBJ2-5; a possible D gene is TRBD2 (6 bases). CDR3 size: 15 residues. Germline CDR1 reads DFQATT; CDR2 reads SNEGSKA (reference sequence). CDR3 region: CGASVWDWDQETQYF. The DNA of the CDR3 is TGCGGTGCTAGTGTGTGGGACTGGGACCAAGAGACCCAGTACTTC.

This clonotype was seen only a few times. The chain combines TRBV7-2 with TRBJ2-7, with no clear D. Trimming shortened V by 5 bases and J by 0 bases, and 11 bases separated the two germline ends. From germline, CDR1 is SGHTA and CDR2 FQGNSA. There are 14 residues in the CDR3. The chain's CDR3 is CASSVRLDSYEQYF. CDR3 in DNA: TGTGCCAGCAGCGTTCGCCTGGACTCCTACGAGCAGTACTTC.

This sequence joins TRBV20-1 and TRBJ1-1; the match to TRBD1 covers 7 bases. Germline assignment: CDR1 DFQATT and CDR2 SNEGSKA (reference sequence). V shed 4 bases, J shed 3 bases, and the junction held 8 bases outside the gene matches. The length of the CDR3 is 14 residues. The CDR3 DNA reads as TGCAGTGCTATCCCACAGGGGCGATACACTGAAGCTTTCTTT. This codes for CSAIPQGRYTEAFF.

The chain is built from TRBV3-1 and TRBJ1-5; D gene uncertain. Germline lookup yields CDR1 LGHDT and CDR2 YNNKEL (reference sequence). This CDR3 contains 15 residues. Trimming removed 2 bases at V and 0 bases at J, with 8 bases between. CDR3 amino acids: CASSQRGNSNQPQHF. The CDR3 DNA sequence: TGTGCCAGCAGCCAACGGGGAAATAGCAATCAGCCCCAGCATTTT.